This T cell receptor (beta chain) is from a study of blood T cells in healthy people across ages. Study conclusions and caveats: CMV status of donors was not determined, possibly confounding expanded clonotype changes.

Through a sample-barcoded 5' primer and a J-beta primer mix, a second PCR was run for about 7 to 12 cycles. TCRdb used MiXCR to reprocess the 5' RACE reads, holding one entry per CDR3 protein. The table includes about 580,000 distinct CDR3 sequences, roughly 48% detected once. On this clonotype: The antigen is undetermined.

The donors, healthy Caucasians from Russia, were aged about 6 to 95. CDR1 and CDR2 (germline): MNHNY, SVGAGI (reference sequence). This CDR3 has 13 amino acids. The V gene lost 0 bases and the J gene lost 13 bases, with 15 bases spanning the gap. The sequenced sample was blood. This clonotype was sampled from a man older than 75 in good health. The V call is TRBV6-6, the J call TRBJ1-2; the D is unclear. Written as DNA, the CDR3 is TGTGCCAGCAGTTACTCTACACCGCCTCTCTGCACCTTC. Translation: CASSYSTPPLCTF.